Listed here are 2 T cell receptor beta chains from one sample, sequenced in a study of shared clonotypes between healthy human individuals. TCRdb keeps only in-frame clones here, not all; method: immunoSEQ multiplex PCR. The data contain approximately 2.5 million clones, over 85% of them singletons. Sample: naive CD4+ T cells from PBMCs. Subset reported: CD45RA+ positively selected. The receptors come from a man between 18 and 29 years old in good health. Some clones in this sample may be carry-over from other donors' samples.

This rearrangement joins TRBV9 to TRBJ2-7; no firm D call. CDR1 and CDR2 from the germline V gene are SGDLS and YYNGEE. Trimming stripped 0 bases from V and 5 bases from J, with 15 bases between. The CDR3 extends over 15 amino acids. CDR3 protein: CASSVGGQVLNEQYF. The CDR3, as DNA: TGTGCCAGCAGCGTAGGAGGCCAAGTCCTAAACGAGCAGTACTTC.

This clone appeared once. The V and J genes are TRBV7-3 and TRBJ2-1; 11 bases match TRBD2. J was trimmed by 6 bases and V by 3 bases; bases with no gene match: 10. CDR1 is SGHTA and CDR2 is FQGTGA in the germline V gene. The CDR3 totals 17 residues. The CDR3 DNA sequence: TGTGCCAGCAGCTTCCCCCCCGGGACTAGCGGAGGCAATGAGCAGTTCTTC. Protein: CASSFPPGTSGGNEQFF.